This T cell receptor beta chain was recovered during a study of breast tumors, draining lymph nodes, adjacent tissues. One entry per CDR3 protein results from TCRdb running MiXCR on the multiplex PCR reads. Of around 21,000 distinct CDR3 sequences in the sample, roughly two fifths were seen once. In regard to this clonotype: A much larger clone lies one base from this, so it may be a read error.

Germline CDR1 reads SGHKS; CDR2 reads YYEKEE (reference sequence). Trimming cost V 2 bases and J 2 bases, with 12 bases left between them. This CDR3 is 15 amino acids long. The receptor was derived from a female donor with breast cancer. Some clones in this sample may be carry-over from other donors' samples. The rearrangement uses TRBV5-5 and TRBJ2-3; D unclear. Sequenced material: breast tumor tissue. CDR3 in amino acids: CASSLDGSYTDTQYF. In DNA, the CDR3 is TGTGCCAGCAGCTTAGACGGCTCTTACACAGATACGCAGTATTTT.